These 17 T cell receptor beta chains share one sample of origin, sequenced in a study of T-cell reconstitution after alpha-beta-depleted transplantation in children. This sample's TCRbeta library carried unique molecular identifier barcodes. TCRdb redid the calling of the PCR reads with MiXCR, one entry per CDR3 protein. The table has about 200,000 distinct CDR3 sequences, roughly 14% seen once. The sample in question was PBMCs from the stem cell graft donor, obtained from the stem cell graft. These receptors were collected from a human donor who donated a stem cell graft to a child with acute lymphoblastic leukemia.

This clonotype has a count of ten or more. The chain uses TRBV6-6 and TRBJ2-1; the D gene could be TRBD1 or TRBD2 (5 bases each). This CDR3 spans 13 amino acids. With 8 bases removed from V and 3 bases from J, the gap between germline ends came to 11 bases. Per the germline V gene, CDR1 is MNHNY and CDR2 is SVGAGI (reference sequence). CDR3 region: CASGGRSYNEQFF. CDR3 nucleotides: TGTGCCAGCGGGGGACGAAGCTACAATGAGCAGTTCTTC.

This clonotype was seen many times. This sequence joins TRBV5-1 and TRBJ2-1; D is unresolved. Trimming removed 0 bases from V and 7 bases from J, with 11 bases in between. Germline CDR1 SGHRS, CDR2 YFSETQ. This CDR3 spans 14 amino acids. The CDR3 DNA sequence: TGCGCCAGCAGCTTGGCCGATCGACGGAATGAGCAGTTCTTC. It yields the protein CASSLADRRNEQFF.

The chain recombines TRBV23-1 with TRBJ2-7; no definite D call. TRBV23-1 counts as an open reading frame of uncertain function. Deletions cut 4 bases from V and 3 bases from J, with 19 bases between. The CDR3 extends over 16 amino acids. The DNA of the CDR3 is TGCGCCAGCAGTCGAGCGCTTCTCCCGGACGGCTACGAGCAGTACTTC. Its protein is CASSRALLPDGYEQYF.

This clonotype was counted many times. The chain links TRBV7-9 to TRBJ2-7, with unresolved D. The germline V gene has CDR1 SEHNR and CDR2 FQNEAQ (reference sequence). This CDR3 is 13 amino acids long. V was trimmed by 4 bases and J by 5 bases, leaving 12 bases between them. CDR3 coding DNA: TGTGCCAGCAGCTCGCTCGGTTGGGACGAGCAGTACTTC. Translation: CASSSLGWDEQYF.

This clonotype was observed at least ten times. V usage is TRBV12-3 or TRBV12-4 and J usage is TRBJ2-2; 7 nucleotides align to TRBD1. The CDR3 is 14 residues long. After removal of 3 bases from V and 6 bases from J, the junction contained 4 bases not matched to a gene. This CDR3 is CASSFDRVPGELFF. The CDR3 bases are TGTGCCAGCAGTTTCGACAGGGTACCCGGGGAGCTGTTTTTT.

CDR3: CATSRAAVDEQYF. In DNA form, the CDR3 reads TGTGCCACCAGCAGAGCCGCCGTAGACGAGCAGTACTTC. The chain carries TRBV15 and TRBJ2-7; D uncertain. V was cut by 1 base and J by 5 bases, with 9 bases left in between. This CDR3 contains 13 residues. CDR1 is LNHNV and CDR2 is YYDKDF in the germline V gene (reference sequence).

The chain couples TRBV20-1 to TRBJ2-1, with 11 bases aligning to TRBD2. The CDR3 length is 15 residues. V dropped 3 bases and J dropped 4; count of bases not matched to a gene: 5. Germline V CDR1 and CDR2: DFQATT, SNEGSKA (reference sequence). The CDR3 protein is CSASRTSGPYNEQFF. For the CDR3, the DNA is TGCAGTGCTAGCCGGACTAGCGGGCCTTACAATGAGCAGTTCTTC.

This clonotype was seen repeatedly, ten times or more. The chain joins TRBV5-1 to TRBJ2-1; 7 nucleotides line up with TRBD2. Germline CDR1 is SGHRS and CDR2 is YFSETQ. This CDR3 region has 16 residues. V gave up 0 bases and J gave up 2 bases; unmatched junction bases: 5. The CDR3 loop is CASSLDDGRPYNEQFF. CDR3 coding DNA: TGCGCCAGCAGCTTGGACGACGGGAGGCCCTACAATGAGCAGTTCTTC.

This clonotype was observed many times. This chain connects TRBV27 to TRBJ2-5; D call uncertain. The CDR3 runs 11 residues. The V and J ends lost 4 bases and 10 bases respectively, with 10 bases between them. Germline-derived CDR1 and CDR2 are MNHEY and SMNVEV (reference sequence). CDR3 in amino acids: CASSSLSIQYF. The CDR3 DNA sequence: TGTGCCAGCAGTTCCCTGAGTATCCAGTACTTC.

This clonotype has at least ten counts. This chain links TRBV6-5 with TRBJ2-1; TRBD2 aligns across 7 bases. The trim removed 4 bases at V and 14 bases at J, leaving 14 bases unmatched. The CDR3 runs to 14 residues. Germline CDR1 reads MNHEY; CDR2 reads SVGAGI. The CDR3 nucleotides are TGTGCCAGCAGTTGGGGGGGTCCGGGACTACAAAAGTTCTTC. This gives the protein CASSWGGPGLQKFF.

This clonotype was detected only a few times. The gene calls are TRBV7-8 and TRBJ1-4, with unresolved D. The germline V gene encodes CDR1 SGHVS and CDR2 FQNEAQ. This CDR3 comprises 14 residues. V was pared by 6 bases and J by 8 bases, with 16 bases between. In DNA, the CDR3 is TGTGCCAGCAGTCAAATCCGTACCCGCGAAAAACTGTTTTTT. Translating it yields CASSQIRTREKLFF.

The chain uses TRBV27 and TRBJ1-2; 9 bases match TRBD1. The V segment lost 6 bases and the J segment 2 bases; nucleotides outside the gene matches: 10. Looked up from germline, CDR1 is MNHEY and CDR2 is SMNVEV (reference sequence). CDR3 length equals 16 residues. CDR3 sequence reads: CASRPGQGRGNYGYTF. CDR3 in DNA: TGTGCCAGCAGACCCGGACAGGGGAGAGGGAACTATGGCTACACCTTC.

This clonotype was detected only a few times. The chain's CDR3 is CASSSSPNHGYTF. CDR3 coding DNA: TGCGCCAGCAGCAGCAGTCCCAACCACGGCTACACCTTC. The rearrangement joins TRBV5-1 to TRBJ1-2; no firm D call. The V gene's germline CDR1 is SGHRS and CDR2 YFSETQ. The CDR3 has 13 residues. V lost 4 bases to trimming and J lost 8 bases, with 15 bases between them.

Concerning this clonotype itself: A much larger clone sits a single nucleotide away, making a read error possible. The rearrangement uses TRBV11-2 and TRBJ2-1; no clear D. With 6 bases removed from V and 10 bases from J, the gap between germline ends came to 13 bases. CDR3 length: 12 residues. Germline CDR1 is SGHAT and CDR2 is FQNNGV. CDR3 amino acids: CASSPTHWEQFF. The CDR3 DNA sequence: TGTGCCAGCAGTCCCACGCACTGGGAGCAGTTCTTC.

The chain links TRBV12-3 or TRBV12-4 to TRBJ1-1; no reliable D call. The V gene lost 5 bases and the J gene lost 5 bases, with 12 bases spanning the gap. This CDR3 is built from 13 residues. The chain's CDR3 is CASSPPYPTEAFF. CDR3 nucleotides: TGTGCCAGCAGTCCCCCGTACCCTACTGAAGCTTTCTTT.

This clonotype was seen a handful of times. The V and J genes are TRBV7-9 and TRBJ1-1, with D perhaps TRBD1 (5 bases). V was trimmed by 4 bases and J by 0 bases, leaving 15 bases between them. This CDR3 has 16 residues. The germline V gene has CDR1 SEHNR and CDR2 FQNEAQ (reference sequence). CDR3 region: CASSSPGGFMNTEAFF. The CDR3 nucleotides are TGTGCCAGCAGCTCCCCCGGGGGGTTCATGAACACTGAAGCTTTCTTT. The whole variable domain, remainder taken from reference TRBV7-9 and TRBJ1-1, is DTGVSQNPRHKITKRGQNVTFRCDPISEHNRLYWYRQTLGQGPEFLTYFQNEAQLEKSRLLSDRFSAERPKGSFSTLEIQRTEQGDSAMYLCASSSPGGFMNTEAFFGQGTRLTVV.

In its sample, this clonotype was seen many times. The CDR3, as DNA: TGCAGTGCTCAGGGGGCTAGCGGGATTTCAGATACGCAGTATTTT. It encodes CSAQGASGISDTQYF. The chain links TRBV20-1 to TRBJ2-3, with D possibly being TRBD2 (9 bases). Germline V gene sequence: CDR1 DFQATT, CDR2 SNEGSKA (reference sequence). This CDR3 comprises 15 residues. Trimming shortened V by 5 bases and J by 4 bases, and 19 bases separated the two germline ends.